These 3 T cell receptor beta chains share one sample of origin, sequenced in a study of blood T cell repertoires in COVID-19. Data came from immunoSEQ multiplex PCR; TCRdb stores just in-frame clones and leaves some out. This sample yields 250,000 to 300,000 clones, of which roughly 91% are seen a single time; around 1.9% belongs to the top ten. Sequencing was carried out using PBMCs or T cells enriched from blood (not recorded which). These receptors were taken from a woman aged 55-70 years who had recovered from COVID-19.

The V gene is TRBV5-1, the J gene TRBJ1-2; tentative D call: TRBD1 (5 bases). V was clipped by 1 base and J by 8 bases, with 15 bases between them. The CDR3 consists of 14 residues. CDR1 is SGHRS, CDR2 YFSETQ, per germline. Here the CDR3 DNA reads TGCGCCAGCAGCTTGATTTTCGGGGGAGAGGGCTACACCTTC. This encodes CASSLIFGGEGYTF.

The chain uses TRBV7-3 and TRBJ1-3, with D uncertain. The CDR3 has 18 amino acids. CDR1 and CDR2 (germline): SGHTA, FQGTGA. Trimming left V 4 bases short and J 0 bases short, with 19 bases between. This CDR3 is CASSSQEPAISSGNTIYF. The CDR3 region has the DNA TGTGCCAGCAGCTCCCAGGAACCCGCCATTAGCTCTGGAAACACCATATATTTT.

V and J are TRBV6-1 and TRBJ1-5; 10 bases are shared with TRBD1. This CDR3 has 17 amino acids. Germline V gene lookup returns CDR1 MNHNS and CDR2 SASEGT. V shed 2 bases and J 7 bases; nucleotides not matched to a gene: 11. The CDR3: CASSERSGTGVWQPQHF. Written as DNA, the CDR3 is TGTGCCAGCAGTGAACGGTCCGGGACAGGGGTATGGCAGCCCCAGCATTTT.